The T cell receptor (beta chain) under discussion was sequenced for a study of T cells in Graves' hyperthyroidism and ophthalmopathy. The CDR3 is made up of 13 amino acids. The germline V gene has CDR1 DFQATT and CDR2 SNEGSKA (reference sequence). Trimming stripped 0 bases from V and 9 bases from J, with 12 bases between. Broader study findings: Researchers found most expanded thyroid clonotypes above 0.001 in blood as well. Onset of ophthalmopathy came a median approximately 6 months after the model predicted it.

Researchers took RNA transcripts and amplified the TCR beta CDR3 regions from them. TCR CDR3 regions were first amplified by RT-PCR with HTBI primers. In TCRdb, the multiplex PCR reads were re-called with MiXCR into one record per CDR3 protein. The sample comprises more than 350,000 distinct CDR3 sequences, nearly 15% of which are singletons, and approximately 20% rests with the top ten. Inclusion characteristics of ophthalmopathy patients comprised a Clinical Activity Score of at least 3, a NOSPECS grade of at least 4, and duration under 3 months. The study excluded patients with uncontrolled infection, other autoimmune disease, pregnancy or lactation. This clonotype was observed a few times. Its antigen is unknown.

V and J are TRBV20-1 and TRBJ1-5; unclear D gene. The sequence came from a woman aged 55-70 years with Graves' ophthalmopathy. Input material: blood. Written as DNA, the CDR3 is TGCAGTGCTAGAGATGGGGTGGCGGCGCCCCAGCATTTT. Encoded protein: CSARDGVAAPQHF.